The next 21 T cell receptor beta chains were all read from a single sample in a study of T cell changes during pregnancy in multiple sclerosis. Repertoires were generated with immunoSEQ multiplex PCR, while TCRdb's copy carries only in-frame clones and drops some. The sample carries 30,000 to 35,000 clones, almost 90% recorded once. The source was CD4+ T cells from peripheral blood mononuclear cells, collected in the third trimester of pregnancy. The receptors come from a female donor in good health, enrolled as a control in a pregnancy study.

This clone was picked up one time. The V and J genes are TRBV30 and TRBJ1-6; maybe TRBD1 (5 bases). Per the germline V gene, CDR1 is GTSNPN and CDR2 is SVGIG (reference sequence). This CDR3 contains 16 residues. V shed 3 bases and J shed 7 bases, with 19 bases lying between them. CDR3 loop: CAWSLSGGSGNSPLHF. The CDR3 nucleotides read TGTGCCTGGAGCCTAAGCGGGGGGTCAGGAAATTCACCCCTCCACTTT.

The chain uses TRBV7-9 and TRBJ2-5; D gene ambiguous. Germline CDR1 SEHNR, CDR2 FQNEAQ (reference sequence). The ends were cut back, 0 bases at V and 6 bases at J, with 14 bases in the middle. The CDR3 has 15 residues. This CDR3 reads CASSLAGEALQTQYF. The CDR3 nucleotides read TGTGCCAGCAGCTTAGCCGGAGAGGCCCTTCAGACCCAGTACTTC.

This chain connects TRBV5-1 to TRBJ2-7; 8 nucleotides agree with TRBD1. Germline V lookup: CDR1 SGHRS, CDR2 YFSETQ. Unmatched junction bases numbered 9, after V lost 4 bases and J lost 0 bases. This CDR3 is 16 amino acids long. The DNA for the CDR3 is TGCGCCAGCAGCACAGGCCGGGACAGGCACTCCTACGAGCAGTACTTC. Protein sequence: CASSTGRDRHSYEQYF.

J is TRBJ1-1 and V is TRBV6-1; maybe TRBD1 (6 bases). The CDR3 consists of 12 residues. Trimming removed 7 bases at V and 8 bases at J, with 14 bases between. Per germline, CDR1 MNHNS and CDR2 SASEGT. The CDR3 loop reads CASTIGGGEAFF. The DNA for the CDR3 is TGTGCCAGCACCATAGGGGGTGGCGAAGCTTTCTTT.

The V and J genes are TRBV5-1 and TRBJ1-2; 7 nucleotides agree with TRBD1. CDR1 is SGHRS, CDR2 YFSETQ, per germline. J was trimmed by 4 bases and V by 4 bases; bases with no gene match: 10. This CDR3 is 15 amino acids long. Written as DNA, the CDR3 is TGCGCCAGCAGCCCAGGAGGAGGGGGCAGCTATGGCTACACCTTC. This translates into CASSPGGGGSYGYTF.

The CDR3 sequence is CASSTRGQGADTQYF. The CDR3 coding sequence is TGTGCCAGCAGCACACGTGGGCAGGGTGCAGATACGCAGTATTTT. The J gene is TRBJ2-3, the V gene TRBV9; TRBD1 might be the D (5 bases). V gave up 4 bases and J gave up 4 bases, with 16 bases separating them. Germline-derived CDR1 and CDR2 are SGDLS and YYNGEE. The CDR3 runs to 15 residues. Drawing the rest from reference TRBV9 and TRBJ2-3, the complete variable domain is DSGVTQTPKHLITATGQRVTLRCSPRSGDLSVYWYQQSLDQGLQFLIQYYNGEERAKGNILERFSAQQFPDLHSELNLSSLELGDSALYFCASSTRGQGADTQYFGPGTRLTVL.

This chain links TRBV11-3 with TRBJ2-5, with unresolved D. The CDR3 is 14 amino acids. V dropped 5 bases and J dropped 1 base, with 11 bases sitting between them. Germline lookup yields CDR1 SGHNT and CDR2 YENEEA. CDR3 coding DNA: TGTGCCAGCAGCCCAGATGTCCCCCAAGAGACCCAGTACTTC. It specifies CASSPDVPQETQYF. Filled out from reference TRBV11-3 and TRBJ2-5, the complete variable domain reads EAGVVQSPRYKIIEKKQPVAFWCNPISGHNTLYWYLQNLGQGPELLIRYENEEAVDDSQLPKDRFSAERLKGVDSTLKIQPAELGDSAVYLCASSPDVPQETQYFGPGTRLLVL.

The chain couples TRBV19 to TRBJ1-5; 8 bases are shared with TRBD1. There are 14 residues in the CDR3. CDR1 is LNHDA, CDR2 SQIVND, per germline (reference sequence). The J segment lost 2 bases and the V segment lost 10 bases, leaving 7 bases of the junction unmatched. The CDR3 DNA reads TGTGCCACTACCGGGACAGGAGGCAATCAGCCCCAGCATTTT. Protein product: CATTGTGGNQPQHF.

The genes are TRBV4-2 and TRBJ2-5, with TRBD2 matching 7 bases. Per germline, CDR1 LGHNA and CDR2 YNFKEQ. With V trimmed by 0 bases and J by 5 bases, 9 bases remained unmatched. The CDR3 runs 16 residues. The CDR3 DNA follows: TGTGCCAGCAGCCAAGATAGGGCGGGAGAGAGGGAGACCCAGTACTTC. Translating it yields CASSQDRAGERETQYF.

The chain is built from TRBV18 and TRBJ2-7; 10 bases are shared with TRBD1. The CDR3 extends over 14 amino acids. V gave up 7 bases and J gave up 6 bases; unmatched junction bases: 9. Germline V gene data show CDR1 as KGHSH and CDR2 as LQKENI. The CDR3 protein is CASLLTGGAPEQYF. The CDR3 nucleotides are TGTGCCAGCTTACTGACAGGGGGCGCGCCCGAGCAGTACTTC.

The chain has TRBV5-1 and TRBJ2-3, with D maybe TRBD2 (6 bases). V shed 0 bases and J shed 2 bases, with 13 bases lying between them. CDR1 is SGHRS, CDR2 YFSETQ, per germline. CDR3 length: 16 amino acids. The CDR3 region is CASSLVSGLNTDTQYF. The CDR3 DNA reads as TGCGCCAGCAGCTTGGTTTCGGGACTCAACACAGATACGCAGTATTTT.

The chain is built from TRBV5-1 and TRBJ2-7; 7 positions match TRBD2. CDR3 length equals 18 residues. Germline values: CDR1 SGHRS, CDR2 YFSETQ. V lost 0 bases, J lost 3 bases, and 15 bases stayed unmatched. CDR3 nucleotide sequence: TGCGCCAGCAGCTTGGCCGGAGTAGGCAGCGGGGACTTCTACGAGCAGTACTTC. Its translation is CASSLAGVGSGDFYEQYF.

The rearrangement joins TRBV6-5 to TRBJ1-2, with 11 bases fitting TRBD1. Germline CDR1 MNHEY, CDR2 SVGAGI. V dropped 7 bases and J dropped 5; count of bases not matched to a gene: 6. The CDR3 runs 14 residues. CDR3 DNA: TGTGCCAGCAATAAAGGACAGGGGGCTTATGGCTACACCTTC. It yields the protein CASNKGQGAYGYTF.

This rearrangement joins TRBV5-1 to TRBJ2-7; 7 bases agree with TRBD1. Per the germline V gene, CDR1 is SGHRS and CDR2 is YFSETQ. The junction had 5 bases not matched to a gene; V was cut back by 2 bases and J by 3 bases. This CDR3 comprises 14 residues. The CDR3 is CASSLEGAFYEQYF. The CDR3 nucleotides are TGCGCCAGCAGCTTAGAGGGGGCTTTCTACGAGCAGTACTTC. Filled out from reference TRBV5-1 and TRBJ2-7, the complete variable domain reads KAGVTQTPRYLIKTRGQQVTLSCSPISGHRSVSWYQQTPGQGLQFLFEYFSETQRNKGNFPGRFSGRQFSNSRSEMNVSTLELGDSALYLCASSLEGAFYEQYFGPGTRLTVT.

The table lists this clone with a count of one. The chain has TRBV19 and TRBJ1-6; 8 bases match TRBD1. Germline V gives CDR1 LNHDA, CDR2 SQIVND (reference sequence). J gave up 1 base and V 5 bases, and 7 bases lay outside the gene matches. The CDR3 is made up of 17 amino acids. The DNA for the CDR3 is TGTGCCAGTAGTGGAGACAGGGGAGGGTCCTATAATTCACCCCTCCACTTT. Its translation: CASSGDRGGSYNSPLHF. The whole variable domain, remainder taken from reference TRBV19 and TRBJ1-6, is DGGITQSPKYLFRKEGQNVTLSCEQNLNHDAMYWYRQDPGQGLRLIYYSQIVNDFQKGDIAEGYSVSREKKESFPLTVTSAQKNPTAFYLCASSGDRGGSYNSPLHFGNGTRLTVT.

The genes are TRBV5-4 and TRBJ1-2, with 8 bases aligning to TRBD1. Germline trimming cut 4 bases from V and 10 bases from J; bases unmatched to any gene: 9. The CDR3 covers 13 residues. Germline V gene sequence: CDR1 SGHNT, CDR2 YYREEE (reference sequence). CDR3 sequence: CASSEGQADDYTF. In nucleotides, the CDR3 is TGTGCCAGCAGCGAGGGACAGGCGGACGACTACACCTTC.

V usage is TRBV19 and J usage is TRBJ2-7, with TRBD1 matching 7 bases. J was trimmed by 3 bases and V by 1 base; bases with no gene match: 6. The germline CDR1 and CDR2 sequences are LNHDA and SQIVND (reference sequence). The CDR3 is made up of 15 amino acids. The CDR3 DNA follows: TGTGCCAGTAGTATAGTTTCGGGACAGTTCTACGAGCAGTACTTC. Encoded protein: CASSIVSGQFYEQYF. Together with reference TRBV19 and TRBJ2-7, the CDR3 gives the full variable domain: DGGITQSPKYLFRKEGQNVTLSCEQNLNHDAMYWYRQDPGQGLRLIYYSQIVNDFQKGDIAEGYSVSREKKESFPLTVTSAQKNPTAFYLCASSIVSGQFYEQYFGPGTRLTVT.

The chain combines TRBV19 with TRBJ2-1, with 11 bases aligning to TRBD2. CDR1 LNHDA and CDR2 SQIVND come from the germline V gene (reference sequence). V gave up 3 bases and J gave up 8 bases; unmatched junction bases: 9. This CDR3 comprises 16 residues. The chain's CDR3 is CASSILAGGPRDEQFF. CDR3 nucleotides: TGTGCCAGTAGTATTTTAGCGGGAGGGCCGAGAGATGAGCAGTTCTTC.

The chain uses TRBV7-6 and TRBJ2-5; D may be TRBD2 (5 bases). The CDR3 covers 16 residues. The germline gives CDR1 SGHVS, CDR2 FNYEAQ. V was trimmed by 2 bases and J by 1 base, leaving 14 bases between them. CDR3 sequence: CASSLLSGTLQETQYF. CDR3 bases: TGTGCCAGCAGCTTATTAAGCGGCACCCTCCAAGAGACCCAGTACTTC.

This clone occurred once. The chain recombines TRBV15 with TRBJ1-3; D perhaps matches TRBD1 (5 bases). The CDR3 extends over 17 amino acids. V gave up 1 base and J gave up 0 bases, with 13 bases separating them. CDR1 is LNHNV and CDR2 is YYDKDF in the germline V gene (reference sequence). The CDR3 reads CATSRAGRGSSGNTIYF. In nucleotides, the CDR3 is TGTGCCACCAGCAGAGCGGGGAGGGGTTCCTCTGGAAACACCATATATTTT.

V and J are TRBV9 and TRBJ1-1; tentative D call: TRBD1 (6 bases). This CDR3 comprises 14 residues. V gave up 3 bases and J gave up 4 bases, with 13 bases separating them. From germline, CDR1 is SGDLS and CDR2 YYNGEE. CDR3 region: CASSASTGITEAFF. The CDR3 DNA follows: TGTGCCAGCAGCGCCTCAACAGGGATCACTGAAGCTTTCTTT.